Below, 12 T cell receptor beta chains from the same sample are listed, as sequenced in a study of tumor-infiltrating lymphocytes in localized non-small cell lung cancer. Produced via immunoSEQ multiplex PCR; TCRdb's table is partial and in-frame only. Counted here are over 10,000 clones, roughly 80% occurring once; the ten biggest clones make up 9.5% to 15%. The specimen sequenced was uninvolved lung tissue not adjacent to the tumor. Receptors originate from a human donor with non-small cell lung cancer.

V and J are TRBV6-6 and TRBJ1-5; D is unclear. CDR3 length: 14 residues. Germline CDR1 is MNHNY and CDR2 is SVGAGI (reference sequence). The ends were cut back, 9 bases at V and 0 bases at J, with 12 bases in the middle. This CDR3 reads CASSLSGSNQPQHF. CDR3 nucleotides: TGTGCCAGTTCCCTCTCCGGTAGCAATCAGCCCCAGCATTTT.

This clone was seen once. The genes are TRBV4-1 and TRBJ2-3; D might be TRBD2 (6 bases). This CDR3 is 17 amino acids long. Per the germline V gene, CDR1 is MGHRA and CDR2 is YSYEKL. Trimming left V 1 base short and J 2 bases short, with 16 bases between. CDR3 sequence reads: CASSQVAAGSYTDTQYF. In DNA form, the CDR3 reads TGCGCCAGCAGCCAAGTGGCAGCCGGGAGCTACACAGATACGCAGTATTTT.

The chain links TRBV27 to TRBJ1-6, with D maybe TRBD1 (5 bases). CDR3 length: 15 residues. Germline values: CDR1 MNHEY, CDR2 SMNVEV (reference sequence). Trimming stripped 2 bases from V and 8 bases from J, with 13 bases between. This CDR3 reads CASSLAGLGDSPLHF. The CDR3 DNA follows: TGTGCCAGCAGTTTAGCAGGGTTGGGAGATTCACCCCTCCACTTT.

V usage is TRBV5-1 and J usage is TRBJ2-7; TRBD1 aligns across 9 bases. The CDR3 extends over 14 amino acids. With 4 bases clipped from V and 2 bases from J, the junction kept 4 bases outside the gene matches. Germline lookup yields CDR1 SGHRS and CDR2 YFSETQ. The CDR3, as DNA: TGCGCCAGCAGCAAGGGGGACAGGGCCTACGAGCAGTACTTC. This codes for CASSKGDRAYEQYF.

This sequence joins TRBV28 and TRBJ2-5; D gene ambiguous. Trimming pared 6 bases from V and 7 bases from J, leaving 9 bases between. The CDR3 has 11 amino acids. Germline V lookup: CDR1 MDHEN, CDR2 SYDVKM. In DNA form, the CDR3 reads TGTGCCAGCAGGGCCGAAGTGACCCAGTACTTC. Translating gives CASRAEVTQYF.

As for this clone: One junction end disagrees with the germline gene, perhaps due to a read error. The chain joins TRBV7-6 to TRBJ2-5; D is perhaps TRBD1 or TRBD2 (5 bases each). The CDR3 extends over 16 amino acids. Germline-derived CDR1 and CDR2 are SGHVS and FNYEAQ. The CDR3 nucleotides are TGTGCCAGCAGCTTAGCCCAACGGGGCCTACAAGGGACCCAGTACTTC. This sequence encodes CASSLAQRGLQGTQYF.

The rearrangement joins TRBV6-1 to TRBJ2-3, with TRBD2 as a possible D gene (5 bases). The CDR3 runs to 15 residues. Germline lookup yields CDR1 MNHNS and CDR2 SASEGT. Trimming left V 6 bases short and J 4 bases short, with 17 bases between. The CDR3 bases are TGTGCCAGCAGGAGGGCCGAGTCAATCGCAGATACGCAGTATTTT. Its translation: CASRRAESIADTQYF.

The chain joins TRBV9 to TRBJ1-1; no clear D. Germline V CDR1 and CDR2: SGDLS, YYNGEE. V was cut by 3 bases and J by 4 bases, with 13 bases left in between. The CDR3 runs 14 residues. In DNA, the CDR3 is TGTGCCAGCAGCGGAAGGCACGGGCCCACTGAAGCTTTCTTT. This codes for CASSGRHGPTEAFF.

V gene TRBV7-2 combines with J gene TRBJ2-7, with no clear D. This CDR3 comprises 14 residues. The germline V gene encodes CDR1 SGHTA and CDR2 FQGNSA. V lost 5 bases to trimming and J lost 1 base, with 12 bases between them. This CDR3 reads CASSPLASSYEQYF. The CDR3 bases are TGTGCCAGCAGCCCCCTGGCGAGTTCCTACGAGCAGTACTTC. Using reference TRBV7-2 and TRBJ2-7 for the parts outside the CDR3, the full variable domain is GAGVSQSPSNKVTEKGKDVELRCDPISGHTALYWYRQSLGQGLEFLIYFQGNSAPDKSGLPSDRFSAERTGGSVSTLTIQRTQQEDSAVYLCASSPLASSYEQYFGPGTRLTVT.

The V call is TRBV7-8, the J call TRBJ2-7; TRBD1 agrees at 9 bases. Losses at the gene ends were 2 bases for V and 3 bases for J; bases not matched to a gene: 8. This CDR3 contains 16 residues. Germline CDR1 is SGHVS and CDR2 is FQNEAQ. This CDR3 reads CASSLTAPGQGYEQYF. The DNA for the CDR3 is TGTGCCAGCAGCTTAACTGCCCCGGGACAGGGCTACGAGCAGTACTTC.

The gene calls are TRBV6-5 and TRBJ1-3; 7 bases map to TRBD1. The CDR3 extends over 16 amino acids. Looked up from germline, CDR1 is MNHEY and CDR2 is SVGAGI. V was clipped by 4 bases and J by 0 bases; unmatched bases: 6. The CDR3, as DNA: TGTGCCAGCAGTTTGTCGGACAGGAGCTCTGGAAACACCATATATTTT. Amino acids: CASSLSDRSSGNTIYF.

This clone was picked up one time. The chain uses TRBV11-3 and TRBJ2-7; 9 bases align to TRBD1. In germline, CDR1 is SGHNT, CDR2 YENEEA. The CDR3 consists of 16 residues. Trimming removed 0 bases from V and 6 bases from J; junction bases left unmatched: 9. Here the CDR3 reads CASSLDSGTGSIEQYF. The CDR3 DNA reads TGTGCCAGCAGCTTAGATTCCGGGACAGGGAGCATCGAGCAGTACTTC.